The next 22 T cell receptor beta chains were all read from a single sample in a study of T cell repertoires in cytomegalovirus infection. Via MiXCR, TCRdb re-called the reads, giving one row per CDR3 protein. The repertoire holds about 890,000 distinct CDR3 sequences, with roughly 30% as singletons. These receptors have no identified antigens. The sequenced sample was cultured CD8+ T cells from PBMCs, obtained from culture after CMV antigen stimulation. Receptors were obtained from a human donor in good health (CMV status not recorded). Some clones in this sample may be carry-over from other donors' samples.

The J gene is TRBJ2-7, the V gene TRBV6-2 or TRBV6-3; 7 bases agree with TRBD1. This CDR3 is built from 15 residues. The germline gives CDR1 MNHEY, CDR2 SVGEGT. With V trimmed by 3 bases and J by 3 bases, 8 bases remained unmatched. This chain's CDR3 is CASSYTGETVYEQYF. In DNA form, the CDR3 reads TGTGCCAGCAGTTATACAGGGGAGACCGTCTACGAGCAGTACTTC.

This clonotype was seen only a few times. The V gene is TRBV7-6, the J gene TRBJ2-3; no definite D call. Trimming left V 1 base short and J 0 bases short, with 14 bases between. Germline loops: CDR1 SGHVS, CDR2 FNYEAQ. This CDR3 has 17 residues. CDR3 amino acids: CASSLVVEDPSTDTQYF. CDR3 DNA sequence: TGTGCCAGCAGCTTAGTTGTAGAGGACCCTAGCACAGATACGCAGTATTTT.

This clonotype was detected many times. The chain has TRBV7-6 and TRBJ1-5; D is ambiguous. The CDR3 extends over 17 amino acids. The V end was cut by 1 base, the J end by 3 bases, with 16 bases between. Germline V gene lookup returns CDR1 SGHVS and CDR2 FNYEAQ. The CDR3 DNA reads TGTGCCAGCAGCTTAGAAACATCGCAGATATCCAATCAGCCCCAGCATTTT. Translating gives CASSLETSQISNQPQHF.

This clonotype showed up just a few times. This rearrangement joins TRBV10-3 to TRBJ2-1; no clear D gene. The CDR3 is made up of 13 amino acids. CDR1 is ENHRY and CDR2 is SYGVKD in the germline V gene. Trimming left V 8 bases short and J 2 bases short, with 10 bases between. The CDR3 region is CAIGIAPYNEQFF. DNA for the CDR3: TGTGCCATCGGAATAGCCCCCTACAATGAGCAGTTCTTC.

This clonotype showed up just a few times. This chain connects TRBV27 to TRBJ1-2, with 8 positions matching TRBD1. Germline V gene lookup returns CDR1 MNHEY and CDR2 SMNVEV (reference sequence). The V and J ends lost 6 bases and 7 bases, in that order; junction bases with no gene match: 13. The CDR3 covers 15 residues. CDR3 amino acids: CASSPAPTGAGGYTF. CDR3 in DNA: TGTGCCAGCAGCCCCGCTCCGACAGGGGCGGGTGGCTACACCTTC.

This rearrangement joins TRBV7-9 to TRBJ1-1, with D tentatively TRBD1 (6 bases). Trimming stripped 1 base from V and 1 base from J, with 13 bases between. This CDR3 spans 16 amino acids. Germline V lookup: CDR1 SEHNR, CDR2 FQNEAQ (reference sequence). CDR3 loop: CASSLVHRTENTEAFF. CDR3 nucleotides: TGTGCCAGCAGCTTAGTTCATCGGACAGAGAACACTGAAGCTTTCTTT.

The genes are TRBV4-1 and TRBJ2-4; TRBD2 is a possible D gene (5 bases). CDR1 and CDR2 from the germline V gene are MGHRA and YSYEKL. The length of the CDR3 is 15 residues. V was cut by 4 bases and J by 1 base, with 11 bases left in between. The CDR3 sequence is CASSLPSGAKNIQYF. The DNA for the CDR3 is TGCGCCAGCAGCCTCCCCTCGGGGGCCAAAAACATTCAGTACTTC.

Notes on this clonotype: A clone one base away is much larger, so this may be a read error. The gene calls are TRBV7-6 and TRBJ2-1, with TRBD2 as a possible D gene (6 bases). The CDR3 totals 16 residues. Germline V lookup: CDR1 SGHVS, CDR2 FNYEAQ. The CDR3 coding sequence is TGTGCCAGCAGCCCCCTCACTAGCATCTCCTACCATGAGCAGTTCTTC. Translation gives CASSPLTSISYHEQFF.

The genes are TRBV6-2 or TRBV6-3 and TRBJ1-1, with no clear D. Germline V gives CDR1 MNHEY, CDR2 SVGEGT. The CDR3 length is 12 residues. Trimming took off 0 bases at V and 10 bases at J, with 9 bases between the two ends. As DNA, the CDR3 is TGTGCCAGCAGTTACTCGGTCGACGCAGCTTTCTTT. Amino acids: CASSYSVDAAFF.

This clonotype was seen a handful of times. The chain joins TRBV4-1 to TRBJ2-1; 7 bases line up with TRBD1. J lost 6 bases, V lost 4 bases, and 3 bases had no gene match. The CDR3 length is 13 residues. Germline values: CDR1 MGHRA, CDR2 YSYEKL. CDR3 bases: TGCGCCAGCAGCCCCCAGGGGGTCAATGAGCAGTTCTTC. The encoded protein is CASSPQGVNEQFF.

A remark on this clonotype: Likely a read error: the CDR3 ends without its conserved phenylalanine or tryptophan. The chain joins TRBV14 to TRBJ2-1; 9 bases are shared with TRBD2. With 5 bases clipped from V and 13 bases from J, the junction kept 12 bases outside the gene matches. The CDR3 consists of 14 residues. Germline-derived CDR1 and CDR2 are SGHDN and FVKESK. The CDR3 DNA reads TGTGCCAGCAGCGATGGGCTAGCGGGGCTGGTCCAGTTCCTC. As protein: CASSDGLAGLVQFL.

The rearrangement links TRBV12-3 or TRBV12-4 to TRBJ2-1; TRBD2 aligns across 9 bases. V lost 0 bases and J lost 7; bases outside the gene matches: 4. CDR3 length equals 15 residues. CDR3 loop: CASSLAGGGANEQFF. As DNA, the CDR3 is TGTGCCAGCAGTTTAGCGGGCGGGGGGGCGAATGAGCAGTTCTTC.

This chain joins TRBV19 and TRBJ2-4; D is possibly TRBD2 (6 bases). This CDR3 spans 15 amino acids. In germline, CDR1 is LNHDA, CDR2 SQIVND (reference sequence). Between the trimmed V and J ends, which lost 1 base and 8 bases, there was a span of 15 bases. The CDR3 nucleotides are TGTGCCAGTAGTATAGCGGGGAGGCACTGGGACATTCAGTACTTC. As protein: CASSIAGRHWDIQYF.

As concerns this clonotype: An end of the junction differs from the germline gene, which may be a read error. CDR3 region: CVSSASTGLTEAFF. The CDR3 DNA sequence: TGTGTCAGCAGCGCGTCGACAGGGCTCACTGAAGCTTTCTTT. The V gene is TRBV7-4, the J gene TRBJ1-1; TRBD1 matches 7 bases. Germline V gives CDR1 SGHVT, CDR2 SQSDAQ. This CDR3 spans 14 amino acids.

With respect to this clonotype: At one boundary the junction diverges from the germline segment, which might be a read error. V usage is TRBV7-6 and J usage is TRBJ2-2, with D perhaps TRBD2 (5 bases). Germline V gives CDR1 SGHVS, CDR2 FNYEAQ. This CDR3 comprises 10 residues. This CDR3 reads CALNTGELIF. The CDR3 nucleotides read TGTGCCCTCAACACCGGGGAGCTGATTTTT.

V usage is TRBV19 and J usage is TRBJ1-2; D gene unclear. CDR1 and CDR2 from the germline V gene are LNHDA and SQIVND (reference sequence). CDR3 length equals 14 residues. The V end was cut by 7 bases, the J end by 6 bases, with 18 bases between. The CDR3 loop reads CASNTGGLHDGYTF. The CDR3 DNA reads as TGTGCCAGTAACACGGGAGGGCTACACGATGGCTACACCTTC.

Note on this clonotype: A much bigger clone sits one base away, suggesting this may be a read error. No conserved phenylalanine or tryptophan ends this CDR3, so it is likely a read error. The chain joins TRBV7-2 to TRBJ2-3; tentatively, D is TRBD2 (6 bases). The V gene lost 5 bases and the J gene lost 1 base, with 13 bases spanning the gap. The CDR3 consists of 15 residues. Germline lookup yields CDR1 SGHTA and CDR2 FQGNSA. The CDR3 region is CASSPRGARTDTQYL. The CDR3 region has the DNA TGTGCCAGCAGCCCTCGCGGGGCCCGCACAGATACGCAGTATTTA.

The J gene is TRBJ2-7, the V gene TRBV2; the D gene is possibly TRBD1 (5 bases). Looked up from germline, CDR1 is SNHLY and CDR2 is FYNNEI. The germline V and J ends were trimmed by 1 base and 3 bases, with 10 bases remaining between them. This CDR3 region has 14 residues. The CDR3 DNA reads TGTGCCAGCAGTGAAGTTGGGGCGGACTACGAGCAGTACGTC. Its translation is CASSEVGADYEQYV.

This clonotype was detected a few times. V and J are TRBV6-6 and TRBJ2-5, with TRBD2 matching 12 bases. The CDR3 has 17 amino acids. Losses at the gene ends were 4 bases for V and 5 bases for J; bases not matched to a gene: 11. In germline, CDR1 is MNHNY, CDR2 SVGAGI (reference sequence). This CDR3 reads CASSSYRPGTSGETQYF. The CDR3 region has the DNA TGTGCCAGCAGTTCCTACCGACCAGGGACTAGCGGGGAGACCCAGTACTTC.

The chain links TRBV7-6 to TRBJ2-3; the match to TRBD2 covers 10 bases. Germline CDR1 reads SGHVS; CDR2 reads FNYEAQ. The CDR3 runs to 15 residues. V was pared by 3 bases and J by 6 bases, with 6 bases of the junction left unmatched. The CDR3 DNA reads TGTGCCAGCAGCTTTAGCGGGGGGCCTTCGGATACGCAGTATTTT. Its translation: CASSFSGGPSDTQYF.

CDR3: CASSLVDRGDSPLHF. In DNA, the CDR3 is TGTGCCAGCAGCTTAGTGGACAGGGGTGATTCACCCCTCCACTTT. The chain is built from TRBV7-2 and TRBJ1-6; TRBD1 matches 9 bases. Germline V lookup: CDR1 SGHTA, CDR2 FQGNSA. This CDR3 contains 15 residues. With V trimmed by 1 base and J by 8 bases, 3 bases remained unmatched.

This clonotype was seen many times. The chain has TRBV9 and TRBJ1-1; D gene unclear. This CDR3 is built from 16 residues. The germline gives CDR1 SGDLS, CDR2 YYNGEE. The germline V and J ends were trimmed by 4 bases and 2 bases, with 18 bases remaining between them. CDR3 sequence reads: CASSPKAQLTNTEAFF. The CDR3 DNA follows: TGTGCCAGCAGCCCAAAGGCACAGCTAACTAACACTGAAGCTTTCTTT.